The clone carrying this T cell receptor (beta chain) was observed a handful of times. As yet, its antigen is unknown. Study-level results: Tumor memory CD4+ T cell TCR gene usage clustered with blood and lymph node memory CD4+ cells and lymph node naive CD4+ cells.

TCRdb re-called the 5' RACE reads with MiXCR, one entry per CDR3 protein. The table includes roughly 57,000 distinct CDR3 sequences, less than 25% detected once. This CDR3 has 17 residues. The sorted Tregs were CD4+CD25+CD127-/low cells. The sequence came from a female donor with breast cancer. The chain joins TRBV21-1 to TRBJ2-3; TRBD1 is taken as the D call from the table, unchecked against the DNA. TRBV21-1 is recorded as a pseudogene. The sample was tumor-infiltrating Tregs sorted from the breast tumor. The CDR3 sequence: CASSYRDRGPSTDTQYF. CDR3 bases: TGTGCCAGCAGCTATCGCGACAGGGGGCCTAGCACAGATACGCAGTATTTT.